These T cell receptor beta chains were read from a single sample in a study of shared clonotypes between healthy human individuals. The protocol was immunoSEQ multiplex PCR, while the TCRdb copy is restricted to in-frame clones and leaves out a portion. This sample carries around 610,000 clones, about 96% of them seen once, and the ten largest clones take about 0.11%. The sequenced sample consisted of naive CD8+ T cells sorted from blood. These receptors were taken from a woman aged 25 to 39 in good health. Both conserved end residues are trimmed from each CDR3. Each record gives: V gene, J gene, clone size, CDR3 protein. Expanded clones are given a class, and other clones once, few, many or no size at all.

v_gene: TRBV27; j_gene: TRBJ2-1; abundance: NA; CDR3aa: ASSSGTSGNEQF
v_gene: TRBV7-6; j_gene: TRBJ1-4; abundance: NA; CDR3aa: ASSLGWPTNEKLF
v_gene: TRBV7-9; j_gene: TRBJ2-7; abundance: NA; CDR3aa: ASSLTDWREWY
v_gene: TRBV11-2; j_gene: TRBJ2-1; abundance: NA; CDR3aa: ASSARLAGVDNEQF
v_gene: TRBV7-9; j_gene: TRBJ2-7; abundance: NA; CDR3aa: ASSQGWGNVYEQY
v_gene: TRBV20-1; j_gene: TRBJ2-1; abundance: NA; CDR3aa: SANRGGEQF
v_gene: TRBV30; j_gene: TRBJ2-7; abundance: NA; CDR3aa: AYTTGVYEQY
v_gene: TRBV18; j_gene: TRBJ2-2; abundance: NA; CDR3aa: ASSPGLTGELF
v_gene: TRBV19; j_gene: TRBJ2-1; abundance: NA; CDR3aa: ASSSSSRLDEQF
v_gene: TRBV19; j_gene: TRBJ2-2; abundance: NA; CDR3aa: ASNAKWTSRDTNTGELF
v_gene: TRBV30; j_gene: TRBJ1-2; abundance: NA; CDR3aa: AWSVGTGKNYGYT
v_gene: TRBV9; j_gene: TRBJ2-1; abundance: NA; CDR3aa: ASSVVTPSDADNEQF
v_gene: TRBV19; j_gene: TRBJ2-2; abundance: NA; CDR3aa: ASSIGGTPGELF
v_gene: TRBV28; j_gene: TRBJ1-5; abundance: NA; CDR3aa: ASSSGTGGFRGNQPQH
v_gene: TRBV28; j_gene: TRBJ1-1; abundance: once; CDR3aa: ASRFPGHTEAF
v_gene: TRBV27; j_gene: TRBJ1-1; abundance: NA; CDR3aa: ASSLSKYRPLAF
v_gene: TRBV9; j_gene: TRBJ2-7; abundance: NA; CDR3aa: ASSVGFGSSYEQY
v_gene: TRBV5-4; j_gene: TRBJ2-7; abundance: few; CDR3aa: ASSSISEQY
v_gene: TRBV9; j_gene: TRBJ2-3; abundance: NA; CDR3aa: ASSVRGSSADTQY
v_gene: TRBV9; j_gene: TRBJ2-3; abundance: NA; CDR3aa: ASSPMADTQY
v_gene: TRBV2; j_gene: TRBJ2-6; abundance: NA; CDR3aa: ASIGRGGANVLT
v_gene: TRBV28; j_gene: TRBJ1-1; abundance: NA; CDR3aa: ASGDTSQAF
v_gene: TRBV11-2; j_gene: TRBJ2-7; abundance: NA; CDR3aa: ASSPRGQGAYEQY
v_gene: TRBV5-1; j_gene: TRBJ2-2; abundance: NA; CDR3aa: ASSPGRYANTGELF
v_gene: TRBV6-7; j_gene: TRBJ2-3; abundance: NA; CDR3aa: ASSQLYGGEDTQY
v_gene: TRBV28; j_gene: TRBJ2-7; abundance: NA; CDR3aa: ASSGSEQY
v_gene: TRBV27; j_gene: TRBJ2-3; abundance: once; CDR3aa: ASSSGDTQY
v_gene: TRBV5-4; j_gene: TRBJ2-7; abundance: NA; CDR3aa: ASSLGRVGYEQY